The clone carrying this TCR beta chain was counted ten times or more. The target antigen is unknown. The data were obtained in a study of Graves' ophthalmopathy and Graves' hyperthyroidism. Patients with other autoimmune diseases, uncontrolled infections, pregnancy or lactation were excluded. Whole-study findings and limits: Most expanded thyroid clonotypes above 0.001 frequency also appeared in blood.

For repertoire sequencing, the TCR beta CDR3 regions were amplified from RNA transcripts. The authors performed first-round RT-PCR with HTBI primers and then a second-round multiplex PCR. TCRdb passed the multiplex PCR reads through MiXCR, listing each CDR3 protein once. This sample has 300,000 or so distinct CDR3 sequences, with about a sixth found just once. What was sequenced was peripheral blood. This clonotype originated in an adult man with Graves' ophthalmopathy.

CDR3 sequence: CASSESPLWNNSPLHF. CDR3 sequence (DNA): TGTGCCAGCAGCGAGTCCCCCCTGTGGAATAATTCACCCCTCCACTTT. V is TRBV9 and J is TRBJ1-6; no clear D gene. Germline CDR1 and CDR2: SGDLS and YYNGEE. The CDR3 is 16 residues long. V was trimmed by 3 bases and J by 5 bases, leaving 15 bases between them.